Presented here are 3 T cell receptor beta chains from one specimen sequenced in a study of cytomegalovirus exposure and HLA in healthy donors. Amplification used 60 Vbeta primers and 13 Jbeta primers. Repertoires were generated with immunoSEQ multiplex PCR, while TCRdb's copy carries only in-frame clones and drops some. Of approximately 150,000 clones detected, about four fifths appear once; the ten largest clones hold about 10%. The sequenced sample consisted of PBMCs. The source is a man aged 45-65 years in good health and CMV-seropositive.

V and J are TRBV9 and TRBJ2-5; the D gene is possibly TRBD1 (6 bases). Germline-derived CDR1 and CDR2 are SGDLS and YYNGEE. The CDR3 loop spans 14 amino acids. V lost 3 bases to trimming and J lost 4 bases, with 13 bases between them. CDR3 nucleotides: TGTGCCAGCAGCGACAGGGTCGGAGGAGAGACCCAGTACTTC. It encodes CASSDRVGGETQYF.

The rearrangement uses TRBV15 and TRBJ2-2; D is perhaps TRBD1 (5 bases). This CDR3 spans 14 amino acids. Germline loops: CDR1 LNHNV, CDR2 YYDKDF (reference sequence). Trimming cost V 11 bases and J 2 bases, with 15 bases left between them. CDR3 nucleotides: TGTGCCTCACAGGCATTTTTTAACACCGGGGAGCTGTTTTTT. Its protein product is CASQAFFNTGELFF.

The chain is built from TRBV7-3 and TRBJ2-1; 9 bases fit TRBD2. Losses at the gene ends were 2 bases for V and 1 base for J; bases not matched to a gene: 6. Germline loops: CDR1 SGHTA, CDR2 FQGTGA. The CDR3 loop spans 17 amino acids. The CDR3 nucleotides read TGTGCCAGCAGCTTAGATAGCGGGGGTTCTTCCTACAATGAGCAGTTCTTC. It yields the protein CASSLDSGGSSYNEQFF.